This TCR beta chain was sequenced in a study of T cell repertoires in cytomegalovirus infection. The overall study: As its CMV epitopes, the study selected recently identified HLA-C-restricted and well-studied HLA-B-restricted targets. CMV infection and matching HLA type were both indicated by public TCR beta signatures. Study conclusions and caveats: Cumulative public TCR beta family frequency identified carriers of CMV plus the relevant HLA.

Points on this clonotype: Its antigen is currently unknown.

V lost 8 bases, J lost 3 bases, and 11 bases lay in between. Germline-derived CDR1 and CDR2 are ENHRY and SYGVKD. The CDR3 is 13 residues long. From the reads, TCRdb called clonotypes with MiXCR, one entry per CDR3 protein. The table has hundreds of thousands of distinct CDR3 sequences, approximately 31% seen once. The chain uses TRBV10-3 and TRBJ2-1; D is unclear. The clonotype comes from a human donor in good health (CMV status not recorded). Some clones in this sample may be carry-over from other donors' samples. This material consisted of cultured CD8+ T cells from PBMCs, taken from culture after CMV antigen stimulation. CDR3 in amino acids: CAIGSGVYNEQFF. CDR3 sequence (DNA): TGTGCCATCGGTAGTGGGGTCTACAATGAGCAGTTCTTC.